This record looks at one T cell receptor (beta chain) sequence and its context. The germline CDR1 and CDR2 sequences are MNHEY and SVGAGI. The CDR3 is 13 amino acids. Trimming pared 5 bases from V and 9 bases from J, leaving 11 bases between. The table came from immunoSEQ multiplex PCR; TCRdb's copy has only in-frame clones and leaves some out. The profile shows 150,000 or so clones, 91% of them singletons. The data are from a study of T cell responses to AZD1222 COVID-19 vaccine. The source was peripheral blood, collected on day 0 of AZD1222 vaccination. V usage is TRBV6-5 and J usage is TRBJ1-6, with D maybe TRBD1 (5 bases). This TCR came from an adult in good health. The CDR3 region is CASSRAGTSPLHF. The CDR3 DNA reads as TGTGCCAGCAGTCGCGCCGGGACTTCACCCCTCCACTTT.